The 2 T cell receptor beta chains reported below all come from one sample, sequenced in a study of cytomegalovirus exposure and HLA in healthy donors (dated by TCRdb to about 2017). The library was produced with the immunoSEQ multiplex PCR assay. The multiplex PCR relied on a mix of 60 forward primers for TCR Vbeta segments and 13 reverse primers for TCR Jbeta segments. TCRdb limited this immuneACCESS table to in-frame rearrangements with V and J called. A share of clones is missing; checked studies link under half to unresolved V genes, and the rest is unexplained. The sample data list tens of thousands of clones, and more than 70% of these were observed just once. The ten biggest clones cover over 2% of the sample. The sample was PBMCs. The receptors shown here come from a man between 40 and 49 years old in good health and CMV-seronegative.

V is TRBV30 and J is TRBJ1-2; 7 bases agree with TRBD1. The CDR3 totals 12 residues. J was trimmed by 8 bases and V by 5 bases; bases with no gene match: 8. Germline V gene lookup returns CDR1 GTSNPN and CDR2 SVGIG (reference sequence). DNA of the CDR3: TGTGCCTGGTTTACAGGGGAGAGGGGCTACACCTTC. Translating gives CAWFTGERGYTF.

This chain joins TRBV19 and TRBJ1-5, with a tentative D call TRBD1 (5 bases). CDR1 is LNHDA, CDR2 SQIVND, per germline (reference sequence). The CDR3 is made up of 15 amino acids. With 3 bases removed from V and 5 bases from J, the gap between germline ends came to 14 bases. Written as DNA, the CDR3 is TGTGCCAGTAGTATGGTCGGGCAGGGTGATCAGCCCCAGCATTTT. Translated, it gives CASSMVGQGDQPQHF.